The entry that follows covers one T cell receptor (beta chain) sequence. Its cognate antigen is unknown. These data originate in a study of T cell responses to AZD1222 COVID-19 vaccine. The CDR3 is 16 residues long. V lost 5 bases, J lost 5 bases, and 7 bases stayed unmatched. CDR1 and CDR2 (germline): SGHTA, FQGNSA. Study observations and caveats: Baseline seropositivity occurred in only a handful of AZD1222 recipients. The peak T cell response came first, and repertoires were sampled only after it.

Libraries were prepared by immunoSEQ multiplex PCR; TCRdb keeps only in-frame clonotypes and omits some of them. The top ten hold about 5% of the sample, which has over 120,000 clones, 70% to 90% seen once. Researchers grouped second doses given at about 4 or about 12 weeks into one pool. The receptor was derived from an adult who received the AZD1222 COVID-19 vaccine. This specimen consisted of peripheral blood, obtained 28 days after the second AZD1222 dose. The chain links TRBV7-2 to TRBJ2-7; 15 bases line up with TRBD2. CDR3: CASSPQGLAGGHEQYF. The CDR3 DNA reads as TGTGCCAGCAGCCCCCAGGGACTAGCGGGGGGCCACGAGCAGTACTTC.